This T cell receptor beta chain emerged from a study of blood T cell repertoires in COVID-19. Across the study: Sources were T cells, B-cell-depleted T cells, or PBMCs; the material itself was cDNA or gDNA.

The germline gives CDR1 MNHEY, CDR2 SVGAGI. The length of the CDR3 is 15 residues. Trimming took 6 bases from V and 2 from J; bases not matched to a gene: 8. Per the study methods: Reference gene primer amplification in the assay estimated nucleated cell counts. The table came from immunoSEQ multiplex PCR; TCRdb's copy has only in-frame clones and leaves some out. From that table come the V and J calls and clone size; the DNA was used to work out D and trimming. Here the sample spans tens of thousands of clones, roughly 87% being singletons. The TCR originated in a man older than 75 in a cohort sampled during active COVID-19. The chain combines TRBV6-5 with TRBJ2-3; 7 positions agree with TRBD1. The material sequenced was peripheral blood. The CDR3 sequence: CASSHNRGSTDTQYF. CDR3 DNA: TGTGCCAGCAGCCATAACAGGGGATCCACAGATACGCAGTATTTT.